A single sample is the source of the 10 T cell receptor beta chains below, sequenced in a study of blood T cell repertoires in COVID-19. Assay used: immunoSEQ multiplex PCR; TCRdb lists only in-frame clones, some missing. The data show about 140,000 clones, almost 80% seen once. The sequencing sample was made of peripheral blood. These receptors were taken from a man in his fifties with active or convalescent COVID-19.

This chain links TRBV11-2 with TRBJ1-2, with TRBD1 as a possible D gene (5 bases). The germline CDR1 and CDR2 sequences are SGHAT and FQNNGV. This CDR3 has 16 amino acids. The V end was cut by 6 bases, the J end by 2 bases, with 19 bases between. This CDR3 reads CASSGSRRQPNYGYTF. In DNA, the CDR3 is TGTGCCAGCAGTGGCAGTAGGAGACAGCCAAACTATGGCTACACCTTC.

The V and J genes are TRBV3-1 (or the pseudogene TRBV3-2) and TRBJ2-7; possibly TRBD2 for D (5 bases). The germline V gene has CDR1 LGHDT and CDR2 YNNKEL (reference sequence). The CDR3 consists of 16 residues. Trimming took 1 base from V and 0 from J, leaving 13 bases between them. The CDR3 nucleotides are TGTGCCAGCAGCCAAGGCAGGACGGGGAGCTCCTACGAGCAGTACTTC. This gives the protein CASSQGRTGSSYEQYF.

This clone appeared a few times. The CDR3 DNA follows: TGTGCCAGCAGCCTCAGTACTAGCAATCAGCCCCAGCATTTT. This sequence encodes CASSLSTSNQPQHF. The V call is TRBV7-2, the J call TRBJ1-5; D call uncertain. V was shortened by 5 bases and J by 0 bases, with 8 bases between the two germline ends. Germline V gene sequence: CDR1 SGHTA, CDR2 FQGNSA. This CDR3 contains 14 residues.

The chain combines TRBV30 with TRBJ1-4; D possibly corresponds to TRBD1 (5 bases). CDR3 length equals 15 residues. Deletions cut 5 bases from V and 8 bases from J, with 21 bases between. Germline lookup yields CDR1 GTSNPN and CDR2 SVGIG (reference sequence). CDR3 nucleotides: TGTGCCTGGGAGACAGCTACCTGGGGCGGCGAAAAACTGTTTTTT. It codes for CAWETATWGGEKLFF.

The chain is built from TRBV14 and TRBJ2-7; no clear D gene. Trimming pared 7 bases from V and 1 base from J, leaving 8 bases between. This CDR3 region has 12 residues. Germline lookup yields CDR1 SGHDN and CDR2 FVKESK. CDR3 sequence (DNA): TGTGCCAGCACCCACCCTTCCTACGAGCAGTACTTC. It codes for CASTHPSYEQYF.

The chain is built from TRBV28 and TRBJ1-2; D gene unclear. Per the germline V gene, CDR1 is MDHEN and CDR2 is SYDVKM. V lost 3 bases and J lost 7, with 12 bases in between. The CDR3 spans 13 residues. The chain's CDR3 is CASSLNTVGGYTF. CDR3 DNA: TGTGCCAGCAGTTTGAACACAGTAGGTGGCTACACCTTC.

The J gene is TRBJ2-1, the V gene TRBV7-9, with TRBD2 identical over 11 bases. Germline CDR1 and CDR2: SEHNR and FQNEAQ (reference sequence). The CDR3 runs to 17 residues. The V segment lost 5 bases and the J segment 4 bases; nucleotides outside the gene matches: 10. In nucleotides, the CDR3 is TGTGCCAGCAGCCCCCAAGGCGGGACTAGCGGTTACAATGAGCAGTTCTTC. It translates to CASSPQGGTSGYNEQFF.

The chain has TRBV5-1 and TRBJ1-2; D remains ambiguous. The germline CDR1 and CDR2 sequences are SGHRS and YFSETQ. The CDR3 contains 14 residues. Trimming took off 2 bases at V and 0 bases at J, with 8 bases between the two ends. The CDR3 region has the DNA TGCGCCAGCAGCTTTACAGCCACTAACTATGGCTACACCTTC. The encoded protein is CASSFTATNYGYTF.

The genes are TRBV7-3 and TRBJ1-5; the match to TRBD1 covers 9 bases. The CDR3 extends over 13 amino acids. CDR1 and CDR2 from the germline V gene are SGHTA and FQGTGA. The V gene end was trimmed by 5 bases and the J gene end by 6 bases; junction bases not matched to a gene: 2. The CDR3 sequence is CASSPDRGQPQHF. The CDR3 nucleotides are TGTGCCAGCAGCCCGGACAGGGGTCAGCCCCAGCATTTT.

The chain couples TRBV24-1 to TRBJ1-1; 9 bases are shared with TRBD1. This CDR3 comprises 15 residues. Germline V gene data show CDR1 as KGHDR and CDR2 as SFDVKD. J gave up 1 base and V 3 bases, and 2 bases lay outside the gene matches. This chain's CDR3 is CATSDPDRGNTEAFF. CDR3 coding DNA: TGTGCCACCAGTGATCCGGACAGGGGGAACACTGAAGCTTTCTTT.